What follows describes a single T cell receptor beta chain. The authors' processing: Reference gene primer amplification gave estimated nucleated cell counts. Sequencing used immunoSEQ multiplex PCR; TCRdb keeps in-frame clones, though not all of them. V and J calls plus clone size are reproduced from that table; the DNA served to infer D and trimming. The sample records 20,000 to 25,000 clones, less than 75% being singletons. Per the germline V gene, CDR1 is SGHDN and CDR2 is FVKESK. The CDR3 loop spans 17 amino acids. With 5 bases clipped from V and 5 bases from J, the junction kept 10 bases outside the gene matches. This specimen comes from a study of blood T cell repertoires in COVID-19. About the study: Acute and convalescent COVID-19 samples came from the United States, Italy and Spain. T cells, B-cell-depleted T cells, or PBMCs supplied cDNA or gDNA.

Sequenced: peripheral blood. The chain uses TRBV14 and TRBJ2-2, with 11 bases fitting TRBD2. The receptor comes from a human donor in a cohort sampled during active or convalescent COVID-19. This chain's CDR3 is CASSFLLAGGPTGELFF. In DNA, the CDR3 is TGTGCCAGCAGCTTCCTCTTAGCGGGAGGGCCGACCGGGGAGCTGTTTTTT.